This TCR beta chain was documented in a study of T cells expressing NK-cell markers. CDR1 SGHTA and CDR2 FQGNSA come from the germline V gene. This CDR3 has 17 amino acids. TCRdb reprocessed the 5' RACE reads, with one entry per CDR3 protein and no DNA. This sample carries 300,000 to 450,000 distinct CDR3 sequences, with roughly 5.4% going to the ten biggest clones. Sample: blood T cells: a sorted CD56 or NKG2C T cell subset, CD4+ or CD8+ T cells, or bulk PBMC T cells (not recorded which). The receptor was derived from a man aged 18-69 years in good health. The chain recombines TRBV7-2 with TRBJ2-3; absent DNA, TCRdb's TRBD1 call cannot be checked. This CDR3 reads CASSLTKRLGKGDTQYF.